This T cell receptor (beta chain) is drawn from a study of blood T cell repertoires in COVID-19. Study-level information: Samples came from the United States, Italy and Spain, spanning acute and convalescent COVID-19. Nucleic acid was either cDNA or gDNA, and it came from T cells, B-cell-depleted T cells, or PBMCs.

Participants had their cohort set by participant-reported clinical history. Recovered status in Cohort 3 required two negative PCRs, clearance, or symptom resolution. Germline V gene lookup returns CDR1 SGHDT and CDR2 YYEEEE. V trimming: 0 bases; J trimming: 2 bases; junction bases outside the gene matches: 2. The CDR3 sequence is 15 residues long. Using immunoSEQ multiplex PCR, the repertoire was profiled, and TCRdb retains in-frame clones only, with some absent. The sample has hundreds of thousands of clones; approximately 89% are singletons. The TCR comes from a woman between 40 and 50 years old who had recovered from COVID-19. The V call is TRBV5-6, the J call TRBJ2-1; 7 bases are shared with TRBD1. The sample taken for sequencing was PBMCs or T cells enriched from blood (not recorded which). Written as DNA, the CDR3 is TGTGCCAGCAGCTTGGGACAGGGCGCCTACAATGAGCAGTTCTTC. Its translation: CASSLGQGAYNEQFF.